Listed below are T cell receptor beta chains from one sample, sequenced in a study of shared clonotypes between healthy human individuals. Produced via immunoSEQ multiplex PCR; TCRdb's table is partial and in-frame only. The repertoire holds fewer than 3 million clones, just under 95% seen once, with 0.37% in the top ten. Sample: naive CD4+ T cells from PBMCs. Receptors originate from a man between 18 and 29 years old in good health. Some clones in this sample may be carry-over from other donors' samples. The CDR3 runs from the conserved cysteine through the conserved F or W. The D gene is left open where the match is weak. Clone size is shown for a subset of rows, as once, few, many or a class of expanded clone.

size,D,V,J,CDR3,DNA
.,TRBD2,TRBV6-1,TRBJ2-2,CASRGLAGVHGELFF,TGTGCCAGCAGAGGACTAGCGGGAGTCCACGGGGAGCTGTTTTTT
.,.,TRBV5-1,TRBJ1-1,CASSLLPGNTEAFF,TGCGCCAGCAGCTTGCTTCCAGGGAACACTGAAGCTTTCTTT
few,.,TRBV7-9,TRBJ1-2,CASSARQTPDYGYTF,TGTGCCAGCAGCGCTCGACAGACTCCTGACTATGGCTACACCTTC
few,.,TRBV2,TRBJ1-1,CASRALITEAFF,TGTGCCAGCAGGGCCCTCATCACTGAAGCTTTCTTT
.,.,TRBV2,TRBJ1-6,CASRGRGGRFFPLHF,TGTGCCAGCAGAGGGAGAGGGGGTCGGTTTTTTCCCCTCCACTTT
.,.,TRBV6-4,TRBJ2-2,CASSDFTGELFF,TGTGCCAGCAGTGACTTCACCGGGGAGCTGTTTTTT
.,.,TRBV7-6,TRBJ2-3,CASSLGSTATQYF,TGTGCCAGCAGCTTAGGGTCGACGGCGACGCAGTATTTT
.,TRBD2,TRBV5-1,TRBJ2-1,CATRRAGADNEQFF,TGCGCCACCAGGAGGGCGGGAGCTGACAATGAGCAGTTCTTC
.,.,TRBV28,TRBJ2-5,CASSWKGWQETQYF,TGTGCCAGCAGTTGGAAGGGATGGCAGGAGACCCAGTACTTC
.,TRBD1,TRBV7-2,TRBJ1-1,CASSLLQGETTEAFF,TGTGCCAGCAGCTTATTACAGGGGGAGACCACTGAAGCTTTCTTT
.,.,TRBV28,TRBJ2-3,CASSLGQGFLDTQYF,TGTGCCAGCAGTTTGGGACAAGGGTTTTTGGATACGCAGTATTTT
once,TRBD1,TRBV29-1,TRBJ2-5,CSVTGGTETQYF,TGCAGCGTGACAGGGGGCACGGAGACCCAGTACTTC
.,.,TRBV19,TRBJ1-5,CASSTYSSNVHF,TGTGCCAGTAGTACCTATAGTTCTAACGTGCATTTT
once,.,TRBV7-3,TRBJ2-5,CASSLSGGWETQYF,TGTGCCAGCAGCTTAAGTGGGGGTTGGGAGACCCAGTACTTC
.,.,TRBV4-1,TRBJ2-7,CASSQDRVVYEQYF,TGCGCCAGCAGCCAAGATCGGGTAGTCTACGAGCAGTACTTC
.,TRBD2,TRBV27,TRBJ2-7,CASSYRGGWSYEQYF,TGTGCCAGCAGTTACCGCGGGGGATGGTCCTACGAGCAGTACTTC
once,TRBD2,TRBV6-6,TRBJ2-1,CASTTSGTSNEQFF,TGTGCCAGCACAACTAGCGGGACGAGTAATGAGCAGTTCTTC
.,TRBD1,TRBV28,TRBJ2-7,CASSLYSGTGASYEQYF,TGTGCCAGCAGTTTATATTCCGGGACAGGGGCCTCCTACGAGCAGTACTTC
.,.,TRBV6-5,TRBJ2-5,CASSYSAGATKTQYF,TGTGCCAGCAGTTACTCTGCGGGGGCGACGAAGACCCAGTACTTC
once,.,TRBV19,TRBJ1-1,CASSRQGFPAANTEAFF,TGTGCCAGTAGTCGGCAGGGCTTTCCTGCAGCGAACACTGAAGCTTTCTTT
.,.,TRBV4-2,TRBJ2-5,CASSQEGRYQETQYF,TGTGCCAGCAGCCAAGAGGGACGTTACCAAGAGACCCAGTACTTC
.,TRBD2,TRBV5-1,TRBJ2-2,CASSPEAGLVTGELFF,TGCGCCAGCAGCCCGGAGGCCGGACTAGTCACCGGGGAGCTGTTTTTT
.,.,TRBV7-9,TRBJ1-1,CASSLGGQPNTEAFF,TGTGCCAGCAGCTTAGGAGGACAGCCGAACACTGAAGCTTTCTTT
.,.,TRBV19,TRBJ1-5,CASSIEGVKQAPQHF,TGTGCCAGTAGTATAGAAGGGGTAAAACAGGCGCCCCAGCATTTT
.,TRBD1,TRBV5-4,TRBJ1-2,CASGGTGPDYTF,TGTGCCAGCGGGGGGACAGGGCCCGACTACACCTTC
.,.,TRBV6-5,TRBJ2-5,CASSYTGQQETQYF,TGTGCCAGCAGTTACACCGGACAGCAAGAGACCCAGTACTTC
.,.,TRBV11-2,TRBJ1-1,CASSSEWTEAFF,TGTGCCAGCAGCTCCGAATGGACTGAAGCTTTCTTT
once,.,TRBV5-1,TRBJ2-3,CASSFISGSTDTQYF,TGCGCCAGCAGCTTTATTAGCGGTAGCACAGATACGCAGTATTTT
.,TRBD2,TRBV5-1,TRBJ2-3,CASSLGWSSGRKDTQYF,TGCGCCAGCAGCTTGGGTTGGTCTAGCGGGAGGAAAGATACGCAGTATTTT
.,TRBD1,TRBV5-1,TRBJ1-1,CASRWDRGEAFF,TGCGCCAGCAGGTGGGACAGGGGTGAAGCTTTCTTT
.,.,TRBV4-1,TRBJ2-3,CASSQEGWASTDTQYF,TGCGCCAGCAGCCAAGAGGGGTGGGCATCCACAGATACGCAGTATTTT
.,TRBD1,TRBV6-1,TRBJ2-5,CASDREETQYF,TGTGCCAGTGACAGGGAAGAGACCCAGTACTTC
.,.,TRBV25-1,TRBJ2-7,CASRTGATHEQYF,TGTGCCAGCAGAACAGGCGCTACCCACGAGCAGTACTTC
.,.,TRBV27,TRBJ1-5,CASRPTPGRESNQPQHF,TGTGCCAGCAGACCCACCCCGGGCAGGGAAAGCAATCAGCCCCAGCATTTT
.,.,TRBV18,TRBJ1-2,CASSPLNPADMGGYTF,TGTGCCAGCTCACCCCTAAATCCGGCGGACATGGGCGGCTACACCTTC
.,.,TRBV18,TRBJ1-1,CASSPLAPRNTEAFF,TGTGCCAGCTCACCACTCGCCCCAAGGAACACTGAAGCTTTCTTT
.,TRBD1,TRBV5-4,TRBJ1-1,CASSTGGTGLVRNTEAFF,TGTGCCAGCAGCACCGGAGGGACAGGGTTGGTTCGTAACACTGAAGCTTTCTTT
.,.,TRBV9,TRBJ2-7,CASSETGTKTYEQYF,TGTGCCAGCAGCGAGACAGGTACCAAAACCTACGAGCAGTACTTC
.,.,TRBV30,TRBJ2-6,CAWGQGTRSSGANVLTF,TGTGCCTGGGGCCAGGGAACCCGATCGTCTGGGGCCAACGTCCTGACTTTC
.,.,TRBV7-2,TRBJ1-2,CASSLDSNYGYTF,TGTGCCAGCAGCTTAGACTCTAACTATGGCTACACCTTC
.,.,TRBV6-1,TRBJ1-1,CASSEVQAWNTEAFF,TGTGCCAGCAGTGAAGTACAGGCCTGGAACACTGAAGCTTTCTTT
.,.,TRBV9,TRBJ1-2,CASTARGYSSGYTF,TGTGCCAGCACCGCCAGGGGTTACTCCAGCGGCTACACCTTC
.,.,TRBV7-8,TRBJ2-7,CASSLVRVGEQYF,TGTGCCAGCAGCTTAGTAAGGGTGGGAGAGCAGTACTTC
once,TRBD2,TRBV7-8,TRBJ2-3,CASSFGLAGVIDTQYF,TGTGCCAGCAGCTTCGGACTAGCGGGAGTCATAGATACGCAGTATTTT
once,.,TRBV7-2,TRBJ1-5,CASATGGFQPQHF,TGTGCCAGCGCGACAGGCGGATTTCAGCCCCAGCATTTT